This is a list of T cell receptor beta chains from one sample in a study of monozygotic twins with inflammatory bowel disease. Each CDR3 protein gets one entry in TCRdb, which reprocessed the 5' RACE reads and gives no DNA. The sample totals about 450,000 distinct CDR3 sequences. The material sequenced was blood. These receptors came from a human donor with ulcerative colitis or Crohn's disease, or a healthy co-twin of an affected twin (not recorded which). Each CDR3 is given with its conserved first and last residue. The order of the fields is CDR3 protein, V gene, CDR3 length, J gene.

CDR3 protein: CSAPPASGGAPETQYF
V gene: TRBV20-1
CDR3 length: 16
J gene: TRBJ2-5

CDR3 protein: CSATGTGLIQPQHF
V gene: TRBV20-1
CDR3 length: 14
J gene: TRBJ1-5

CDR3 protein: CSARDIYEQYF
V gene: TRBV20-1
CDR3 length: 11
J gene: TRBJ2-7

CDR3 protein: CAWRGMTGTGYPGANVLTF
V gene: TRBV30
CDR3 length: 19
J gene: TRBJ2-6

CDR3 protein: CSITQGRVDNEQFF
V gene: TRBV20-1
CDR3 length: 14
J gene: TRBJ2-1

CDR3 protein: CASSTVGANEQFF
V gene: TRBV6-5
CDR3 length: 13
J gene: TRBJ2-1

CDR3 protein: CASSLEAGGPYEQYF
V gene: TRBV5-1
CDR3 length: 15
J gene: TRBJ2-7

CDR3 protein: CAISVGTEAFF
V gene: TRBV10-3
CDR3 length: 11
J gene: TRBJ1-1

CDR3 protein: CASSPLENTEAFF
V gene: TRBV18
CDR3 length: 13
J gene: TRBJ1-1

CDR3 protein: CASSPPRGRVGHTEAFF
V gene: TRBV7-3
CDR3 length: 17
J gene: TRBJ1-1

CDR3 protein: CSVVGSRAKNIQYF
V gene: TRBV29-1
CDR3 length: 14
J gene: TRBJ2-4

CDR3 protein: CASSLGTRPYEQYF
V gene: TRBV27
CDR3 length: 14
J gene: TRBJ2-7

CDR3 protein: CASSLGISQSSYNSPLHF
V gene: TRBV7-8
CDR3 length: 18
J gene: TRBJ1-6

CDR3 protein: CSASSEDRVLDTQYF
V gene: TRBV20-1
CDR3 length: 15
J gene: TRBJ2-3

CDR3 protein: CASSYSGRDYGYTF
V gene: TRBV6-5
CDR3 length: 14
J gene: TRBJ1-2

CDR3 protein: CASSLQGERTDTQYF
V gene: TRBV5-1
CDR3 length: 15
J gene: TRBJ2-3

CDR3 protein: CASSQGSLEFTDTQYF
V gene: TRBV5-1
CDR3 length: 16
J gene: TRBJ2-3

CDR3 protein: CASTTSGGGFYNEQFF
V gene: TRBV5-1
CDR3 length: 16
J gene: TRBJ2-1

CDR3 protein: CASSLARGPDTEAFF
V gene: TRBV12-3/TRBV12-4
CDR3 length: 15
J gene: TRBJ1-1

CDR3 protein: CSARRRGTSGRPSTDTQYF
V gene: TRBV20-1
CDR3 length: 19
J gene: TRBJ2-3

CDR3 protein: CASSLRLQGRKGYTF
V gene: TRBV12-3/TRBV12-4
CDR3 length: 15
J gene: TRBJ1-2

CDR3 protein: CASSFALSTDTQYF
V gene: TRBV27
CDR3 length: 14
J gene: TRBJ2-3

CDR3 protein: CASSRGTAQETQYF
V gene: TRBV7-2
CDR3 length: 14
J gene: TRBJ2-5

CDR3 protein: CASSSGLLALPDTQYF
V gene: TRBV28
CDR3 length: 16
J gene: TRBJ2-3

CDR3 protein: CSVGGQNSGNTIYF
V gene: TRBV29-1
CDR3 length: 14
J gene: TRBJ1-3

CDR3 protein: CASSSRQGNYNEQFF
V gene: TRBV18
CDR3 length: 15
J gene: TRBJ2-1